This is a list of T cell receptor beta chains from one sample in a study of blood T cell repertoires in COVID-19. Sequenced by immunoSEQ multiplex PCR; TCRdb stores in-frame clones only, minus some. Among around 300,000 clones listed, 75% to 90% were seen once. Source material: PBMCs or T cells enriched from blood (not recorded which). Source of these receptors: a woman under 30 who had recovered from COVID-19. Each CDR3 is given with its conserved first and last residue. A D gene is named only where the DNA matches it firmly. Only part of the rows carry a size: once, few, many, or a class if the clone is expanded.

d_call: NA
j_call: TRBJ2-7
v_call: TRBV7-8
clone_size: NA
cdr3_nt: TGTGCCAGCAGCTCCGCCAGTTTGGAGCAGTACTTC
cdr3_aa: CASSSASLEQYF

d_call: NA
j_call: TRBJ1-2
v_call: TRBV19
clone_size: NA
cdr3_nt: NA
cdr3_aa: CASTSGQGPPVDYGYTF

d_call: NA
j_call: TRBJ1-2
v_call: TRBV12-3/TRBV12-4
clone_size: few
cdr3_nt: TGTGCCAGCAGCCCGGGACAAGACTCCTACACCTTC
cdr3_aa: CASSPGQDSYTF

d_call: NA
j_call: TRBJ2-1
v_call: TRBV20-1
clone_size: NA
cdr3_nt: TGCAGTGCTAGTGGGGAGGATAACTACAATGAGCAGTTCTTC
cdr3_aa: CSASGEDNYNEQFF

d_call: NA
j_call: TRBJ2-5
v_call: TRBV11-3
clone_size: NA
cdr3_nt: TGTGCCAGCAGCTTACGAGGCCAGTGGGAGACCCAGTACTTC
cdr3_aa: CASSLRGQWETQYF

d_call: TRBD1
j_call: TRBJ1-6
v_call: TRBV6-5
clone_size: few
cdr3_nt: TGTGCCAGCAGTAGAGGACAGGGAGTGGATTCACCCCTCCACTTT
cdr3_aa: CASSRGQGVDSPLHF

d_call: TRBD1
j_call: TRBJ2-3
v_call: TRBV2
clone_size: NA
cdr3_nt: TGTGCCAAGACGAAAGGGACAGGCCTCACAGATACGCAGTATTTT
cdr3_aa: CAKTKGTGLTDTQYF

d_call: NA
j_call: TRBJ2-3
v_call: TRBV13
clone_size: NA
cdr3_nt: TGTGCCAGCAGCTTTCGGGGGACGGCAGATACGCAGTATTTT
cdr3_aa: CASSFRGTADTQYF

d_call: TRBD1
j_call: TRBJ1-1
v_call: TRBV2
clone_size: NA
cdr3_nt: TGTGCCAGCAGGGCTGGGACAGAAGCGAACACTGAAGCTTTCTTT
cdr3_aa: CASRAGTEANTEAFF

d_call: NA
j_call: TRBJ2-7
v_call: TRBV5-1
clone_size: NA
cdr3_nt: TGCGCCAGCAGCTCAACAGTCTACGAGCAGTACTTC
cdr3_aa: CASSSTVYEQYF

d_call: TRBD1
j_call: TRBJ1-1
v_call: TRBV7-9
clone_size: few
cdr3_nt: TGTGCCAGCAGCTTAACAGGGGCTGAAGCTTTCTTT
cdr3_aa: CASSLTGAEAFF

d_call: TRBD2
j_call: TRBJ2-1
v_call: TRBV18
clone_size: NA
cdr3_nt: TGTGCCAGCTCACCACCGTCTAGCGGGGGGTTTGAGCAGTTCTTC
cdr3_aa: CASSPPSSGGFEQFF

d_call: NA
j_call: TRBJ2-7
v_call: TRBV6-5
clone_size: NA
cdr3_nt: TGTGCCAGCAGTTACTCGATCGCGGGTGGGAGGTACGAGCAGTACTTC
cdr3_aa: CASSYSIAGGRYEQYF

d_call: NA
j_call: TRBJ2-7
v_call: TRBV6-5
clone_size: NA
cdr3_nt: TGTGCCAGCAGCACCGGGACTCTCAGAAACCACGAGCAGTACTTC
cdr3_aa: CASSTGTLRNHEQYF

d_call: TRBD1
j_call: TRBJ1-2
v_call: TRBV25-1
clone_size: NA
cdr3_nt: TGTGCCAGCAGTGGGGTCGGACAGGGGGCTCTTGATGGCTACACCTTC
cdr3_aa: CASSGVGQGALDGYTF

d_call: TRBD1
j_call: TRBJ2-1
v_call: TRBV28
clone_size: NA
cdr3_nt: TGTGCCAGCAGTGGGACAGGGTTGTTCTTC
cdr3_aa: CASSGTGLFF

d_call: TRBD1
j_call: TRBJ1-1
v_call: TRBV19
clone_size: NA
cdr3_nt: TGTGCCAGCAGGACAGGGGGCACTGAAGCTTTCTTT
cdr3_aa: CASRTGGTEAFF

d_call: NA
j_call: TRBJ1-2
v_call: TRBV4-1
clone_size: NA
cdr3_nt: TGCGCCAGCAGCCACCGGGGACTTCGGATAGCTAACTATGGCTACACCTTC
cdr3_aa: CASSHRGLRIANYGYTF

d_call: TRBD2
j_call: TRBJ2-2
v_call: TRBV9
clone_size: once
cdr3_nt: TGTGCCAGCAGCGTAGTAGCAGGGCGGGGGAACGGGGAGCTGTTTTTT
cdr3_aa: CASSVVAGRGNGELFF

d_call: NA
j_call: TRBJ1-3
v_call: TRBV5-6
clone_size: NA
cdr3_nt: TGTGCCAGCAGCTTGGAGGTCGGGGCGCCCGGGAGCACCATATATTTT
cdr3_aa: CASSLEVGAPGSTIYF

d_call: NA
j_call: TRBJ1-1
v_call: TRBV15
clone_size: NA
cdr3_nt: TGTGCCACCCAAGCGTTTGGGAACACTGAAGCTTTCTTT
cdr3_aa: CATQAFGNTEAFF

d_call: NA
j_call: TRBJ1-2
v_call: TRBV28
clone_size: few
cdr3_nt: TGTGCCAGCAGTTTGGGAGAGCAGATCTATGGCTACACCTTC
cdr3_aa: CASSLGEQIYGYTF

d_call: TRBD2
j_call: TRBJ2-5
v_call: TRBV7-2
clone_size: NA
cdr3_nt: TGTGCCAGCAGCCTCCAAATAGCGGGGGGGATCCAAGAGACCCAGTACTTC
cdr3_aa: CASSLQIAGGIQETQYF

d_call: NA
j_call: TRBJ2-7
v_call: TRBV13
clone_size: once
cdr3_nt: TGTGCCAGCAGCCTTTCTGACATCGGATCCAACGAGCAGTACTTC
cdr3_aa: CASSLSDIGSNEQYF

d_call: NA
j_call: TRBJ1-2
v_call: TRBV7-4
clone_size: NA
cdr3_nt: TGTGCCACACGCTTACTGTCAGGAACCTTTAACTATGGCTACACCTTC
cdr3_aa: CATRLLSGTFNYGYTF

d_call: NA
j_call: TRBJ2-7
v_call: TRBV19
clone_size: NA
cdr3_nt: TGTGCCACCCCGGGACACCCCTACGAGCAGTACTTC
cdr3_aa: CATPGHPYEQYF

d_call: NA
j_call: TRBJ2-3
v_call: TRBV11-3
clone_size: NA
cdr3_nt: TGTGCCAGCAGCCCCCATCGGGGGACAGATACGCAGTATTTT
cdr3_aa: CASSPHRGTDTQYF

d_call: TRBD1
j_call: TRBJ1-2
v_call: TRBV29-1
clone_size: NA
cdr3_nt: TGCAGCGTTAGCGGGACAGGTTTTAACTATGGCTACACCTTC
cdr3_aa: CSVSGTGFNYGYTF